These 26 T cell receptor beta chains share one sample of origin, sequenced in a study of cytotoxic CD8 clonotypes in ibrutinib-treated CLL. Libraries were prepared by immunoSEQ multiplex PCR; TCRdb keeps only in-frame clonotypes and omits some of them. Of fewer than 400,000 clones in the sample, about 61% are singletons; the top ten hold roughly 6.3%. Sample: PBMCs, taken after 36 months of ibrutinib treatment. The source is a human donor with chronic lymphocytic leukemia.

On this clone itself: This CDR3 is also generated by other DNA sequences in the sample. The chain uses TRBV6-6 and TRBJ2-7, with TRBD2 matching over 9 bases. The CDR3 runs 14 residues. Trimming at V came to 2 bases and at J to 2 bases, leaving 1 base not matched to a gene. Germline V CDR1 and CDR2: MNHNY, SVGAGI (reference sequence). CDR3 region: CASSYLAGTYEQYF. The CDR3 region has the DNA TGTGCCAGCAGTTACCTAGCGGGAACCTACGAGCAGTACTTC.

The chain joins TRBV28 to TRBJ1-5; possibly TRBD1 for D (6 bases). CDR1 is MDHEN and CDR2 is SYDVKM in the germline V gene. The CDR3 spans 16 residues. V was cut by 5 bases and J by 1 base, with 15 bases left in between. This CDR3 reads CASSPQGVGSNQPQHF. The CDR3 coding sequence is TGTGCCAGCAGTCCACAGGGCGTGGGGAGCAATCAGCCCCAGCATTTT.

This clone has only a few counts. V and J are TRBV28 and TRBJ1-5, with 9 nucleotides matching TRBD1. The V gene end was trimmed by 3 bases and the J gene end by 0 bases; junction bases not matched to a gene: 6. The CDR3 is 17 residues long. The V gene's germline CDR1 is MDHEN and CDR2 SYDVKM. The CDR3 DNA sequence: TGTGCCAGCAGTTTCCCCGGGACAGGGTATAGCAATCAGCCCCAGCATTTT. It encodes CASSFPGTGYSNQPQHF.

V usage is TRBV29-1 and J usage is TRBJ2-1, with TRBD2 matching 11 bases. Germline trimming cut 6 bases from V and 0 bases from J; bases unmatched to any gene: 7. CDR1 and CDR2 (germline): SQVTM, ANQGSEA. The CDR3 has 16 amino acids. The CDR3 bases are TGCAGCGTGACTAGCGGGGCCATGAGCTCCTACAATGAGCAGTTCTTC. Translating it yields CSVTSGAMSSYNEQFF.

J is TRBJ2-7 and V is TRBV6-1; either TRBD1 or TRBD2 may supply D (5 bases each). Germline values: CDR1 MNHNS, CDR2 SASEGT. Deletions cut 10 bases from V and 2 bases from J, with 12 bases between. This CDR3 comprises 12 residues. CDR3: CATGASTYEQYF. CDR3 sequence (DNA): TGTGCCACCGGGGCCTCGACCTACGAGCAGTACTTC.

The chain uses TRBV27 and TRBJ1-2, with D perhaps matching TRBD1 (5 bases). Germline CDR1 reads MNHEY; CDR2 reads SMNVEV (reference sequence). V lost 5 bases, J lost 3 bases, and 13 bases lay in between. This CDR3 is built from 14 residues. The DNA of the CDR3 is TGTGCCAGCAGTCCTCCGGGACCCTACTATGGCTACACCTTC. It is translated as CASSPPGPYYGYTF.

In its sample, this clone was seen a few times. This CDR3 reads CASRFEGGTNYGYTF. In DNA, the CDR3 is TGTGCCAGCAGGTTCGAAGGAGGAACTAACTATGGCTACACCTTC. The chain joins TRBV2 to TRBJ1-2; D uncertain. The germline V gene has CDR1 SNHLY and CDR2 FYNNEI. Between the trimmed V and J ends, which lost 6 bases and 0 bases, there was a span of 14 bases. CDR3 length: 15 amino acids.

CDR3 residues: CASSLAPGTRSSGELFF. The CDR3 DNA follows: TGTGCCAGCAGCTTAGCACCCGGGACTAGGAGTTCCGGGGAGCTGTTTTTT. The V gene is TRBV7-6, the J gene TRBJ2-2; 8 bases are shared with TRBD2. Trimming at V came to 0 bases and at J to 6 bases, leaving 9 bases not matched to a gene. Per germline, CDR1 SGHVS and CDR2 FNYEAQ. This CDR3 comprises 17 residues.

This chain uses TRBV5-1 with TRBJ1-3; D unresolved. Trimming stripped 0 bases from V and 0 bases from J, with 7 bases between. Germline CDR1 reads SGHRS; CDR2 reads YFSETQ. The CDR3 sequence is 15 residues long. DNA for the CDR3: TGCGCCAGCAGCTTGGATCTTTTCTCTGGAAACACCATATATTTT. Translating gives CASSLDLFSGNTIYF.

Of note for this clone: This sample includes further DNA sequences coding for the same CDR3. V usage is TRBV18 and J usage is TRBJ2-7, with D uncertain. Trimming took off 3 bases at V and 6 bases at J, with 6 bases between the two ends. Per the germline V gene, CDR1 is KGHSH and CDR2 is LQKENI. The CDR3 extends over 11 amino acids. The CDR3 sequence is CASSPGREQYF. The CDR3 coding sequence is TGTGCCAGCTCACCCGGACGCGAGCAGTACTTC.

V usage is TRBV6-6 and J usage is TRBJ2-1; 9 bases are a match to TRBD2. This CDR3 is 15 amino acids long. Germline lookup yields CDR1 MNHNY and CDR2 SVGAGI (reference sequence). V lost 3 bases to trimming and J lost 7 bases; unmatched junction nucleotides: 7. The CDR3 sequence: CASSYLAGGLNEQFF. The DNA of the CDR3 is TGTGCCAGCAGTTATTTGGCGGGGGGGCTTAATGAGCAGTTCTTC.

This CDR3 reads CASSLVVTDTQYF. The CDR3 DNA sequence: TGTGCCAGCAGTTTAGTCGTCACAGATACGCAGTATTTT. V is TRBV28 and J is TRBJ2-3; D gene uncertain. Germline lookup yields CDR1 MDHEN and CDR2 SYDVKM. The ends were cut back, 2 bases at V and 2 bases at J, with 5 bases in the middle. The CDR3 is 13 residues long. Together with reference TRBV28 and TRBJ2-3, the CDR3 gives the full variable domain: DVKVTQSSRYLVKRTGEKVFLECVQDMDHENMFWYRQDPGLGLRLIYFSYDVKMKEKGDIPEGYSVSREKKERFSLILESASTNQTSMYLCASSLVVTDTQYFGPGTRLTVL.

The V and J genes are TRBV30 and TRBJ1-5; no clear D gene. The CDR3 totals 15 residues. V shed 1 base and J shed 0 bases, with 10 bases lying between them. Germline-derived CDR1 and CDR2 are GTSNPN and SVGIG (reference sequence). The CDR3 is CAWSAISLSNQPQHF. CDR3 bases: TGTGCCTGGAGTGCTATATCCCTTAGCAATCAGCCCCAGCATTTT.

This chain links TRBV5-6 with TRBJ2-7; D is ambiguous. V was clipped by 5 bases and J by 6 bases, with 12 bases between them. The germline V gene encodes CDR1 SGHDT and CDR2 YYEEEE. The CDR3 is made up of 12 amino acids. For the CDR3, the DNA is TGTGCCAGCAGACCAACCTCCGGCGAGCAGTACTTC. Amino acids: CASRPTSGEQYF.

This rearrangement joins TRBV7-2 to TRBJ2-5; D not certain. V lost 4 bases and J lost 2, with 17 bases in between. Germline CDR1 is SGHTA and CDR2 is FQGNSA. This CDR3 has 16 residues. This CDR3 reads CASSSRISWGQETQYF. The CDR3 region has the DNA TGTGCCAGCAGCTCCCGCATTAGCTGGGGACAAGAGACCCAGTACTTC.

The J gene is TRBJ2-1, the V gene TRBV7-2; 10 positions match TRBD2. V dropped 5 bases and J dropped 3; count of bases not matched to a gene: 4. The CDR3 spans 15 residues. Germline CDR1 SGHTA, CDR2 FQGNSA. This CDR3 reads CASSPLAGVYNEQFF. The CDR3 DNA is TGTGCCAGCAGCCCCCTAGCGGGGGTCTACAATGAGCAGTTCTTC.

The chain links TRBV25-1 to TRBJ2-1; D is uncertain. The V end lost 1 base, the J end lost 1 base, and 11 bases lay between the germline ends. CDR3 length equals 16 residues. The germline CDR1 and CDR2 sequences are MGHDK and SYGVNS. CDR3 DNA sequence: TGTGCCAGCAGTGAATTCTCACTTAGGTCCTACAATGAGCAGTTCTTC. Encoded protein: CASSEFSLRSYNEQFF.

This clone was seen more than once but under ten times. In DNA form, the CDR3 reads TGCGCCAGCAGCTTGGGACAGGGGTTCGACGAAAAACTGTTTTTT. It yields the protein CASSLGQGFDEKLFF. The V gene is TRBV5-1, the J gene TRBJ1-4, with 8 bases fitting TRBD1. The junction had 6 bases not matched to a gene; V was cut back by 0 bases and J by 8 bases. In germline, CDR1 is SGHRS, CDR2 YFSETQ. The CDR3 runs to 15 residues.

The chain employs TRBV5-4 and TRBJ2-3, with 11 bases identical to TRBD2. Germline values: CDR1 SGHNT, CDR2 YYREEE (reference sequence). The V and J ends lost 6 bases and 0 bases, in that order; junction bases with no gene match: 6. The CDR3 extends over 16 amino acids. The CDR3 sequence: CASTIGTSGSTDTQYF. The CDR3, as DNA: TGTGCCAGCACGATAGGGACTAGCGGTAGCACAGATACGCAGTATTTT.

The CDR3 here is CSVSRLSGANVLTF. Here the CDR3 DNA reads TGCAGCGTGTCTAGACTCTCTGGGGCCAACGTCCTGACTTTC. The chain is built from TRBV29-1 and TRBJ2-6; D is uncertain. The CDR3 runs 14 residues. Trimming took 6 bases from V and 0 from J, leaving 9 bases between them. The germline CDR1 and CDR2 sequences are SQVTM and ANQGSEA.

CDR3 nucleotides: TGTGCCAGCAGCCCACGTCCGGGCATCGGGGAGCTGTTTTTT. This encodes CASSPRPGIGELFF. V gene TRBV27 combines with J gene TRBJ2-2; unclear D gene. CDR3 length: 14 residues. The V end lost 6 bases, the J end lost 7 bases, and 15 bases lay between the germline ends. From germline, CDR1 is MNHEY and CDR2 SMNVEV (reference sequence).

The CDR3 coding sequence is TGTGCCAGCAGTGTGGCACGAGATCAGCCCCAGCATTTT. As protein: CASSVARDQPQHF. The chain uses TRBV6-1 and TRBJ1-5, with D uncertain. The CDR3 extends over 13 amino acids. Germline CDR1 is MNHNS and CDR2 is SASEGT. With 4 bases removed from V and 5 bases from J, the gap between germline ends came to 9 bases.

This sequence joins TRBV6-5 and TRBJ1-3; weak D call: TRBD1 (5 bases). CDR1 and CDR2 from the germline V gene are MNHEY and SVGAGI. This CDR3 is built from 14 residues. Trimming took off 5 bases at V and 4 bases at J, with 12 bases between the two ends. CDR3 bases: TGTGCCAGCAGTATAACGGGACTGGGAAACACCATATATTTT. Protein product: CASSITGLGNTIYF.

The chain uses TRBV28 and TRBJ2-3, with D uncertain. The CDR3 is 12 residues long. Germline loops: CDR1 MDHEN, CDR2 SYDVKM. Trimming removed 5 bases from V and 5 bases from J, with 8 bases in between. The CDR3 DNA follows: TGTGCCAGCAGTCCTCTGCTAGATACGCAGTATTTT. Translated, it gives CASSPLLDTQYF.

CDR3 nucleotides: TGTGCCACCAGCAGAGATTCCAACCCCGTATACAATGAGCAGTTCTTC. Translation: CATSRDSNPVYNEQFF. The chain employs TRBV15 and TRBJ2-1; D call uncertain. Germline assignment: CDR1 LNHNV and CDR2 YYDKDF (reference sequence). Between the trimmed V and J ends, which lost 0 bases and 4 bases, there was a span of 13 bases. This CDR3 region has 16 residues.

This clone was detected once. In DNA, the CDR3 is TGTGCCAGCAGCTCTCGGACAGGGGGTAGCTACGAGCAGTACTTC. Residues: CASSSRTGGSYEQYF. V is TRBV7-2 and J is TRBJ2-7, with TRBD1 identical over 10 bases. Germline V gene lookup returns CDR1 SGHTA and CDR2 FQGNSA. V lost 4 bases to trimming and J lost 3 bases; unmatched junction nucleotides: 6. This CDR3 spans 15 amino acids.